The T cell receptor beta chain described here comes from a study of CD4 T cell repertoires in COVID-19. Findings and caveats of the study: Sharing of several most expanded SARS-CoV-2-reactive clonotypes across memory subsets suggested intraclonal diversification. SARS-CoV and/or HKU1 spike cultures shared between 7 and 25% of SARS-CoV-2 clonotypes.

The assay was immunoSEQ multiplex PCR, and TCRdb's table has in-frame clones only and misses some. The sample consists of approximately 75,000 clones, 80% to 90% of them appearing once. This clone was observed a single time. Its antigen is undetermined. These memory T cells were uncultured and sequenced directly after ex vivo isolation. V dropped 3 bases and J dropped 1 base, with 5 bases sitting between them. Germline CDR1 and CDR2: KGHSH and LQKENI. The CDR3 contains 13 residues. This chain uses TRBV18 with TRBJ2-3; D perhaps matches TRBD2 (5 bases). This TCR was sampled from a human donor who had COVID-19. The sequencing here drew on CD4+ T cells from peripheral blood, taken after recovery from COVID-19. CDR3 amino acids: CASSPGGTDTQYF. The CDR3 DNA is TGTGCCAGCTCACCCGGGGGCACAGATACGCAGTATTTT.